This TCR beta chain was found in a study of blood T cells in healthy people across ages. Findings and limits, study-wide: Naive T cell percentage strongly correlated with TCR beta diversity. In long-lived donors, naive CD4+ cell counts and diversity exceeded those of aged donors.

Germline V gene sequence: CDR1 SGHDN, CDR2 FVKESK. The germline V and J ends were trimmed by 4 bases and 6 bases, with 10 bases remaining between them. The CDR3 consists of 12 residues. Each sample had at least 6.5 million PBMCs isolated. Worth noting for this clonotype: Its antigen is currently unknown.

A second roughly 6 to 11 cycle PCR used barcoded and J-beta primers. TCRdb redid the calling of the 5' RACE reads with MiXCR, one entry per CDR3 protein. The table lists 450,000 to 700,000 distinct CDR3 sequences, approximately 27% of them singletons. Sequencing input: blood. This clonotype was obtained from a woman in her seventies in good health. The V call is TRBV14, the J call TRBJ2-7, with D maybe TRBD2 (6 bases). The CDR3 protein is CASSLPGLEQYF. The DNA for the CDR3 is TGTGCCAGCAGCCTTCCGGGACTCGAGCAGTACTTC.